Each of the 12 T cell receptor beta chains below was sequenced from the same sample in a study of early T cells in non-severe SARS-CoV-2 infection. Via MiXCR, TCRdb re-called the 5' RACE reads, giving one row per CDR3 protein. The sample yields under 25,000 distinct CDR3 sequences, 4.5% to 6% seen once. The material sequenced was whole blood. These receptors all stem from an adult who was a healthcare worker with PCR-confirmed SARS-CoV-2 infection or an uninfected control (not recorded which).

Many counts were recorded for this clonotype. Here the CDR3 DNA reads TGCAGTGCTAGAGATCCCACTAGCGGGGGGGCCGGCTACGAGCAGTACTTC. This codes for CSARDPTSGGAGYEQYF. The chain joins TRBV20-1 to TRBJ2-7; the match to TRBD2 covers 13 bases. The CDR3 totals 17 residues. J gave up 3 bases and V 0 bases, and 8 bases lay outside the gene matches. The germline gives CDR1 DFQATT, CDR2 SNEGSKA (reference sequence).

This clonotype qualifies as medium-sized (0.01 to 0.1%). The rearrangement uses TRBV6-6 and TRBJ1-5; 7 bases fit TRBD1. There are 15 residues in the CDR3. V dropped 6 bases and J dropped 5; count of bases not matched to a gene: 10. Per germline, CDR1 MNHNY and CDR2 SVGAGI (reference sequence). For the CDR3, the DNA is TGTGCCAGCAGACGCACGACAGGGCCAGATCAGCCCCAGCATTTT. Residues: CASRRTTGPDQPQHF.

This chain joins TRBV6-5 and TRBJ1-2, with 9 bases fitting TRBD1. Losses at the gene ends were 4 bases for V and 4 bases for J; bases not matched to a gene: 7. The germline gives CDR1 MNHEY, CDR2 SVGAGI. This CDR3 has 15 amino acids. The CDR3 loop is CASSSPGQGTYGYTF. CDR3 coding DNA: TGTGCCAGCAGTTCCCCGGGACAGGGTACCTATGGCTACACCTTC.

Sample share makes this clonotype medium-sized. This sequence joins TRBV11-2 and TRBJ2-2; tentative D call: TRBD2 (6 bases). The CDR3 length is 17 residues. V was cut by 3 bases and J by 1 base, with 15 bases left in between. Germline V gene data show CDR1 as SGHAT and CDR2 as FQNNGV. The CDR3 sequence is CASSFGGMTKNTGELFF. In nucleotides, the CDR3 is TGTGCCAGCAGCTTTGGGGGGATGACAAAGAACACCGGGGAGCTGTTTTTT.

This clonotype was observed many times. The V call is TRBV7-3, the J call TRBJ2-5; no firm D call. Germline V gene lookup returns CDR1 SGHTA and CDR2 FQGTGA. The CDR3 is made up of 13 amino acids. Trimming shortened V by 5 bases and J by 2 bases, and 9 bases separated the two germline ends. CDR3 DNA sequence: TGTGCCAGCAGCATAAACAGTCAAGAGACCCAGTACTTC. Protein product: CASSINSQETQYF.

Ten or more counts support this clonotype. This chain links TRBV29-1 with TRBJ2-7; D ambiguous. The CDR3 has 10 amino acids. V lost 4 bases and J 7 bases, leaving 8 bases between the germline ends. CDR1 and CDR2 (germline): SQVTM, ANQGSEA. CDR3 residues: CSVVPGEQYF. CDR3 nucleotide sequence: TGCAGCGTTGTACCCGGAGAGCAGTACTTC.

The J gene is TRBJ2-3, the V gene TRBV5-1; D might be TRBD1 or TRBD2, each matching 6 bases. With 1 base removed from V and 2 bases from J, the gap between germline ends came to 14 bases. Germline V gene sequence: CDR1 SGHRS, CDR2 YFSETQ. The CDR3 consists of 16 residues. Here the CDR3 reads CASSLFTGAPTDTQYF. The CDR3 bases are TGCGCCAGCAGCTTGTTCACGGGGGCACCCACAGATACGCAGTATTTT.

Only a few counts were recorded for this clonotype. The chain joins TRBV11-2 to TRBJ2-7, with D possibly being TRBD1 or TRBD2 (5 bases each). Germline V gene lookup returns CDR1 SGHAT and CDR2 FQNNGV. V lost 8 bases and J 3 bases, leaving 14 bases between the germline ends. CDR3 length: 13 residues. CDR3 coding DNA: TGTGCCAGCGGGGGTGACAGACTCTACGAGCAGTACTTC. It encodes CASGGDRLYEQYF.

This clonotype was detected ten times or more. V is TRBV27 and J is TRBJ2-2, with D possibly called TRBD1 or TRBD2 (6 bases each). CDR1 and CDR2 from the germline V gene are MNHEY and SMNVEV (reference sequence). The V end was cut by 3 bases, the J end by 1 base, with 9 bases between. The CDR3 length is 15 residues. CDR3 protein: CASSFAGQNTGELFF. The CDR3, as DNA: TGTGCCAGCAGTTTTGCGGGACAGAACACCGGGGAGCTGTTTTTT.

This clonotype was observed many times. The chain uses TRBV6-6 and TRBJ1-2; no firm D call. The V gene lost 4 bases and the J gene lost 0 bases, with 12 bases spanning the gap. This CDR3 is 15 amino acids long. Germline assignment: CDR1 MNHNY and CDR2 SVGAGI (reference sequence). The CDR3 loop reads CASSSPRSTNYGYTF. The CDR3 DNA sequence: TGTGCCAGCAGTTCCCCTAGGAGTACTAACTATGGCTACACCTTC.

This clonotype was detected ten times or more. This chain joins TRBV5-1 and TRBJ2-1, with D tentatively TRBD2 (5 bases). The CDR3 contains 15 residues. Germline CDR1 reads SGHRS; CDR2 reads YFSETQ. Deletions cut 2 bases from V and 7 bases from J, with 16 bases between. The CDR3 DNA sequence: TGCGCCAGCAGCTTCCGGACTCAGATATCTAATGAGCAGTTCTTC. It is translated as CASSFRTQISNEQFF. The full variable domain, in which reference TRBV5-1 and TRBJ2-1 provide the parts outside the CDR3, is KAGVTQTPRYLIKTRGQQVTLSCSPISGHRSVSWYQQTPGQGLQFLFEYFSETQRNKGNFPGRFSGRQFSNSRSEMNVSTLELGDSALYLCASSFRTQISNEQFFGPGTRLTVL.

This clonotype was found many times. The rearrangement joins TRBV20-1 to TRBJ2-7, with TRBD2 matching over 7 bases. The CDR3 spans 13 residues. Trimming at V came to 1 base and at J to 4 bases, leaving 4 bases not matched to a gene. The germline gives CDR1 DFQATT, CDR2 SNEGSKA (reference sequence). The CDR3 nucleotides read TGCAGTGCTAGAGTGGGAGGGATGTACGAGCAGTACTTC. It is translated as CSARVGGMYEQYF.